Here is one T cell receptor beta chain with its context. The sample originates from a study of cytomegalovirus exposure and HLA in healthy donors. Trimming cost V 6 bases and J 4 bases; bases outside gene matches: 16. The CDR3 covers 18 residues. The germline gives CDR1 SGHNT, CDR2 YYREEE (reference sequence). PCR employed 60 Vbeta and 13 Jbeta primers. TCRdb keeps only in-frame clones here, not all; method: immunoSEQ multiplex PCR. The sample lists approximately 160,000 clones; around 74% were seen once. The chain combines TRBV5-4 with TRBJ2-1, with 10 bases lining up with TRBD2. This sequence originates from a man in his late teens or twenties in good health and CMV-seronegative. Source material: PBMCs. The CDR3 here is CASTKNLAGVIEYNEQFF. CDR3 in DNA: TGTGCCAGCACCAAAAATCTAGCGGGAGTCATAGAGTACAATGAGCAGTTCTTC.